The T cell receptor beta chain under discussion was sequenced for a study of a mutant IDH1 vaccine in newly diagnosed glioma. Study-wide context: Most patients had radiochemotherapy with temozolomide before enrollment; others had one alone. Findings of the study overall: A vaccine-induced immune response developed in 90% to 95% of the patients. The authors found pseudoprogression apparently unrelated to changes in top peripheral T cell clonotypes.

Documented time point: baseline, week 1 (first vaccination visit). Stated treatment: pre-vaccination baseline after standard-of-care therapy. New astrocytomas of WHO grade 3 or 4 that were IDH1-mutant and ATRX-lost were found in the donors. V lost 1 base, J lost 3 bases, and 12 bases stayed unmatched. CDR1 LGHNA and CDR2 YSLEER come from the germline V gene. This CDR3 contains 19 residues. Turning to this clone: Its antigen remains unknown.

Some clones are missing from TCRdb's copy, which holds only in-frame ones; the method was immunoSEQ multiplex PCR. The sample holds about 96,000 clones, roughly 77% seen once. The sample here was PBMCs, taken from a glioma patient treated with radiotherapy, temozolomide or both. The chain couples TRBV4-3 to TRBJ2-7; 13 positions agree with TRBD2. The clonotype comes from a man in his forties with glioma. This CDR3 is CASSQVSTSGRGLRYEQYF. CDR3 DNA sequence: TGCGCCAGCAGCCAAGTTTCTACTAGCGGGAGGGGTCTGCGCTACGAGCAGTACTTC.